The 23 T cell receptor beta chains given below trace back to one sample, sequenced in a study of T cell clonotyping in hematopoietic cell transplantation. Using immunoSEQ multiplex PCR, the repertoire was profiled, and TCRdb retains in-frame clones only, with some absent. The repertoire includes 20,000 to 25,000 clones, roughly 88% of them detected once, and around 3.6% sits in the top ten. Documented time point: recipient sample about 28 days before transplant, after cytoreduction. The sequenced sample was peripheral blood mononuclear cells, obtained before stem cell transplant. The receptors stem from a man aged 18 to 29 with biphenotypic leukemia. Some clones in this sample may be carry-over from other donors' samples.

This clone was seen just once. The V gene is TRBV6-6, the J gene TRBJ1-3; no firm D call. Per germline, CDR1 MNHNY and CDR2 SVGAGI (reference sequence). The CDR3 is 15 amino acids. V lost 5 bases and J lost 0, with 11 bases in between. CDR3 amino acids: CASSKMAISGNTIYF. For the CDR3, the DNA is TGTGCCAGCAGTAAGATGGCCATCTCTGGAAACACCATATATTTT.

This sequence joins TRBV6-4 and TRBJ2-6; 10 nucleotides line up with TRBD1. The CDR3 spans 16 residues. The germline V gene has CDR1 MRHNA and CDR2 SNTAGT. Trimming took 4 bases from V and 0 from J; bases not matched to a gene: 0. The CDR3 DNA is TGTGCCAGCAGTGGGACAGGGGGCTCTGGGGCCAACGTCCTGACTTTC. It translates to CASSGTGGSGANVLTF.

The chain uses TRBV19 and TRBJ2-3; 8 nucleotides agree with TRBD2. The V gene end was trimmed by 4 bases and the J gene end by 5 bases; junction bases not matched to a gene: 11. This CDR3 is 16 amino acids long. CDR1 and CDR2 from the germline V gene are LNHDA and SQIVND (reference sequence). CDR3 protein: CASSTPGAGEEDTQYF. As DNA, the CDR3 is TGTGCCAGTAGTACCCCCGGAGCGGGAGAGGAAGATACGCAGTATTTT.

This chain uses TRBV29-1 with TRBJ2-3, with D perhaps being TRBD1 or TRBD2 (5 bases each). V was cut by 1 base and J by 2 bases, with 19 bases left in between. Per germline, CDR1 SQVTM and CDR2 ANQGSEA. CDR3 length equals 17 residues. The CDR3 DNA reads as TGCAGCGTTGAAGGGGGACCGAGATTTGACCCCACAGATACGCAGTATTTT. Translating it yields CSVEGGPRFDPTDTQYF.

This chain uses TRBV9 with TRBJ2-7; TRBD2 matches 9 bases. This CDR3 spans 15 amino acids. Germline trimming cut 3 bases from V and 1 base from J; bases unmatched to any gene: 5. Germline V gene sequence: CDR1 SGDLS, CDR2 YYNGEE. Here the CDR3 reads CASSGAGGISYEQYF. CDR3 DNA: TGTGCCAGCAGCGGAGCGGGAGGTATTTCCTACGAGCAGTACTTC.

The CDR3 bases are TGTGCCAGCAAGGCGGGAGTGGGCGAGCAGTACTTC. Translating it yields CASKAGVGEQYF. This chain connects TRBV11-2 to TRBJ2-7; 7 bases map to TRBD2. From germline, CDR1 is SGHAT and CDR2 FQNNGV. V dropped 7 bases and J dropped 6; count of bases not matched to a gene: 6. This CDR3 is 12 amino acids long.

This chain links TRBV9 with TRBJ1-2; D perhaps matches TRBD1 (6 bases). Per germline, CDR1 SGDLS and CDR2 YYNGEE. Trimming took off 3 bases at V and 4 bases at J, with 16 bases between the two ends. The CDR3 spans 15 residues. The CDR3 loop reads CASSDGQTGIYGYTF. The CDR3 DNA follows: TGTGCCAGCAGCGACGGACAGACGGGGATCTATGGCTACACCTTC.

The chain combines TRBV7-9 with TRBJ2-1; 9 nucleotides agree with TRBD1. The CDR3 length is 16 residues. With 2 bases clipped from V and 5 bases from J, the junction kept 7 bases outside the gene matches. Germline V lookup: CDR1 SEHNR, CDR2 FQNEAQ (reference sequence). In DNA, the CDR3 is TGTGCCAGCAGCTTATCCGGGACAGGGTACAACAATGAGCAGTTCTTC. This sequence encodes CASSLSGTGYNNEQFF.

This rearrangement joins TRBV5-1 to TRBJ2-6, with unresolved D. CDR1 and CDR2 from the germline V gene are SGHRS and YFSETQ. V lost 1 base to trimming and J lost 0 bases, with 5 bases between them. The CDR3 loop spans 15 amino acids. CDR3 in amino acids: CASSLINSGANVLTF. Written as DNA, the CDR3 is TGCGCCAGCAGCTTGATCAACTCTGGGGCCAACGTCCTGACTTTC.

J is TRBJ1-5 and V is TRBV5-3; a weak D match, TRBD1 (5 bases). TRBV5-3 belongs to the ORF category, with a function that is uncertain. Between the trimmed V and J ends, which lost 0 bases and 6 bases, there was a span of 10 bases. The CDR3 runs to 14 residues. The CDR3 region is CARSLARVAQPQHF. CDR3 DNA: TGTGCCAGAAGCTTGGCCAGGGTAGCTCAGCCCCAGCATTTT.

The chain uses TRBV27 and TRBJ2-2; no firm D call. The CDR3 has 15 amino acids. CDR1 is MNHEY and CDR2 is SMNVEV in the germline V gene (reference sequence). V gave up 3 bases and J gave up 6 bases, with 14 bases separating them. CDR3 nucleotides: TGTGCCAGCAGTTTTGTCGGCGTCCTTCCCGGGGAGCTGTTTTTT. Its protein product is CASSFVGVLPGELFF.

The V and J genes are TRBV5-1 and TRBJ2-2; D tentatively reads TRBD1 or TRBD2 (6 bases each). This CDR3 is 16 amino acids long. Germline CDR1 SGHRS, CDR2 YFSETQ. Deletions cut 2 bases from V and 6 bases from J, with 17 bases between. The CDR3 loop is CASSFLGPRGAGELFF. Written as DNA, the CDR3 is TGCGCCAGCAGCTTCCTGGGCCCGAGGGGGGCCGGGGAGCTGTTTTTT. Full variable domain (missing parts from reference TRBV5-1 and TRBJ2-2): KAGVTQTPRYLIKTRGQQVTLSCSPISGHRSVSWYQQTPGQGLQFLFEYFSETQRNKGNFPGRFSGRQFSNSRSEMNVSTLELGDSALYLCASSFLGPRGAGELFFGEGSRLTVL.

The chain recombines TRBV7-3 with TRBJ1-2; D is possibly TRBD1 (6 bases). This CDR3 is built from 14 residues. Looked up from germline, CDR1 is SGHTA and CDR2 is FQGTGA. Trimming took 5 bases from V and 8 from J, leaving 18 bases between them. Here the CDR3 DNA reads TGTGCCAGCAGCGAACAGGGAGGGTCTGGCGGCTACACCTTC. The encoded protein is CASSEQGGSGGYTF.

The chain is built from TRBV13 and TRBJ1-1; D perhaps matches TRBD1 (5 bases). This CDR3 spans 14 amino acids. V lost 2 bases and J 1 base, leaving 8 bases between the germline ends. In germline, CDR1 is PRHDT, CDR2 FYEKMQ (reference sequence). For the CDR3, the DNA is TGTGCCAGCAGCTTATCGGACAAGAACACTGAAGCTTTCTTT. Encoded protein: CASSLSDKNTEAFF.

The gene calls are TRBV9 and TRBJ2-3; 8 positions agree with TRBD2. There are 16 residues in the CDR3. CDR1 and CDR2 (germline): SGDLS, YYNGEE. J gave up 1 base and V 0 bases, and 4 bases lay outside the gene matches. CDR3 in amino acids: CASSVEAAGGTDTQYF. Here the CDR3 DNA reads TGTGCCAGCAGCGTAGAGGCAGCGGGAGGCACAGATACGCAGTATTTT.

The chain uses TRBV6-5 and TRBJ1-3, with 7 bases that match TRBD1. CDR3 length equals 14 residues. Germline V gene lookup returns CDR1 MNHEY and CDR2 SVGAGI. The V and J ends lost 5 bases and 4 bases, in that order; junction bases with no gene match: 5. CDR3 in amino acids: CASSPDRAGNTIYF. The CDR3 DNA reads as TGTGCCAGCAGTCCCGACAGGGCCGGAAACACCATATATTTT.

V and J are TRBV5-1 and TRBJ1-5; no clear D. The CDR3 contains 13 residues. Germline CDR1 SGHRS, CDR2 YFSETQ. V was pared by 4 bases and J by 6 bases, with 11 bases between. The CDR3 spells CASSPTMGQPQHF. For the CDR3, the DNA is TGCGCCAGCAGCCCCACCATGGGTCAGCCCCAGCATTTT.

Remarks on this clone: An end of the junction does not agree with germline; a read error may underlie this. The V gene is TRBV11-1, the J gene TRBJ2-1, with D possibly matching TRBD1 (6 bases). The CDR3 extends over 15 amino acids. CDR1 is SGHAT, CDR2 FQDESV, per germline (reference sequence). Here the CDR3 reads CASRLAPGQLNEQFF. For the CDR3, the DNA is TGTGCCAGCAGGTTAGCCCCGGGACAACTCAATGAGCAGTTCTTC.

The chain uses TRBV11-2 and TRBJ1-5; D not resolved. The CDR3 spans 15 residues. CDR1 and CDR2 from the germline V gene are SGHAT and FQNNGV. V was clipped by 4 bases and J by 0 bases, with 10 bases between them. The DNA of the CDR3 is TGTGCCAGCAGCTCGGACGGGTATAGCAATCAGCCCCAGCATTTT. Protein product: CASSSDGYSNQPQHF.

V is TRBV7-9 and J is TRBJ2-7, with 7 bases matching TRBD2. V gave up 4 bases and J gave up 6 bases; unmatched junction bases: 9. CDR1 is SEHNR and CDR2 is FQNEAQ in the germline V gene (reference sequence). CDR3 size: 14 residues. CDR3 residues: CASSSSAGGGEQYF. CDR3 DNA sequence: TGTGCCAGCAGCTCATCGGCGGGCGGGGGCGAGCAGTACTTC.

The V and J genes are TRBV6-6 and TRBJ1-2; the D gene is possibly TRBD1 (5 bases). Germline CDR1 and CDR2: MNHNY and SVGAGI (reference sequence). CDR3 size: 13 residues. V was trimmed by 6 bases and J by 6 bases, leaving 14 bases between them. The CDR3 DNA reads as TGTGCCAGCAGCAACCAGGGAAACAATGGCTACACCTTC. It codes for CASSNQGNNGYTF.

The chain employs TRBV15 and TRBJ1-5, with D possibly matching TRBD1 (6 bases). V lost 0 bases and J 6 bases, leaving 9 bases between the germline ends. The germline CDR1 and CDR2 sequences are LNHNV and YYDKDF (reference sequence). This CDR3 has 14 amino acids. The CDR3 region is CATSRDQGIQPQHF. As DNA, the CDR3 is TGTGCCACCAGCAGAGACCAGGGGATTCAGCCCCAGCATTTT. Complete variable domain (other parts from reference TRBV15 and TRBJ1-5): DAMVIQNPRYQVTQFGKPVTLSCSQTLNHNVMYWYQQKSSQAPKLLFHYYDKDFNNEADTPDNFQSRRPNTSFCFLDIRSPGLGDTAMYLCATSRDQGIQPQHFGDGTRLSIL.

The chain employs TRBV9 and TRBJ1-1; D is unclear. This CDR3 comprises 15 residues. Germline lookup yields CDR1 SGDLS and CDR2 YYNGEE. V lost 0 bases and J 0 bases, leaving 9 bases between the germline ends. The CDR3 protein is CASSVGLGLNTEAFF. For the CDR3, the DNA is TGTGCCAGCAGCGTAGGGTTAGGGCTGAACACTGAAGCTTTCTTT.